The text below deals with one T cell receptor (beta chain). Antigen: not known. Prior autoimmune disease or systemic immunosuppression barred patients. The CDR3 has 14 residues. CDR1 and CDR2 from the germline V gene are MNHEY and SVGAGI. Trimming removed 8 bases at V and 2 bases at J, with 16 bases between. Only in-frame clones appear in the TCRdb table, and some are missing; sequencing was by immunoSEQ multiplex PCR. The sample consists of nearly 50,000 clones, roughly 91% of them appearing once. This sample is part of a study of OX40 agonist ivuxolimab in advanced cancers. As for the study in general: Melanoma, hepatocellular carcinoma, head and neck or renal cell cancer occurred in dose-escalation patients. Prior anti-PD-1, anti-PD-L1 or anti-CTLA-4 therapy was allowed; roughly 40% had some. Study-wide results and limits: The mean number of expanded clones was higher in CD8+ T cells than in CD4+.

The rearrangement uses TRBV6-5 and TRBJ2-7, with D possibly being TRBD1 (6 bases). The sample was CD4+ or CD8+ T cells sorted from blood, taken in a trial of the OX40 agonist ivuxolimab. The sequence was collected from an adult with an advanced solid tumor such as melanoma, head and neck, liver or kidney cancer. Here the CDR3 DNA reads TGTGCCAGCTCCCCGGGACACGGACCCTACGAGCAGTACTTC. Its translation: CASSPGHGPYEQYF.